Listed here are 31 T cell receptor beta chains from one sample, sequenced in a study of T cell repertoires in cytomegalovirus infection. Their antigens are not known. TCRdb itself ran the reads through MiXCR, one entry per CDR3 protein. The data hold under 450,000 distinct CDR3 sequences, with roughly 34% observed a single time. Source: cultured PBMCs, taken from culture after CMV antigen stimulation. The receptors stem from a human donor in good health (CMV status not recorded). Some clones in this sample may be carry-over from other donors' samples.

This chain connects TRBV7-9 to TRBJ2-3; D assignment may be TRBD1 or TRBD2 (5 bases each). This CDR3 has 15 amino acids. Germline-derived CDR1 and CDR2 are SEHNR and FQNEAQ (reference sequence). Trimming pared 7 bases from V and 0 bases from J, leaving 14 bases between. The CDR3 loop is CASNYGTFSTDTQYF. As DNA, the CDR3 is TGTGCCAGCAACTACGGGACCTTTAGCACAGATACGCAGTATTTT.

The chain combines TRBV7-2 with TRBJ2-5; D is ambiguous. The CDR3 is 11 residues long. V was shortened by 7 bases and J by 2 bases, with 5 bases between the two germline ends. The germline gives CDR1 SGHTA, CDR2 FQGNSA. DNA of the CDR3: TGTGCCAGCATCCTGCAAGAGACCCAGTACTTC. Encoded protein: CASILQETQYF.

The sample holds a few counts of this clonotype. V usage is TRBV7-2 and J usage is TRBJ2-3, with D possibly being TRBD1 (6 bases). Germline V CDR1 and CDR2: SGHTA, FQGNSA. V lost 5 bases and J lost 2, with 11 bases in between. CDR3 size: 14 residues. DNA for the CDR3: TGTGCCAGCAGCCCACTGGGACACACAGATACGCAGTATTTT. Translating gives CASSPLGHTDTQYF. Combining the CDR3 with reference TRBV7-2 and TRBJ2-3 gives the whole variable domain GAGVSQSPSNKVTEKGKDVELRCDPISGHTALYWYRQSLGQGLEFLIYFQGNSAPDKSGLPSDRFSAERTGGSVSTLTIQRTQQEDSAVYLCASSPLGHTDTQYFGPGTRLTVL.

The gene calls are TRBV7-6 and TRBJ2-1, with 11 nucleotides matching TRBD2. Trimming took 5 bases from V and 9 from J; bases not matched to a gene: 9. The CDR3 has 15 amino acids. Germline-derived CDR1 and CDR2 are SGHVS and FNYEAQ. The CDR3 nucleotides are TGTGCCAGCAGCCCGTCGGATAGCGGGAGGGGTGAGCAGTTCTTC. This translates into CASSPSDSGRGEQFF.

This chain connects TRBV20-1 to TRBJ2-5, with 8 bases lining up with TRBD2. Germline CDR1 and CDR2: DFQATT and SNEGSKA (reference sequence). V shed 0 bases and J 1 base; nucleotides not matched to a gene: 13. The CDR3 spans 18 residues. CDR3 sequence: CSARDWQGLAGFQETQYF. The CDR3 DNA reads TGCAGTGCTAGAGATTGGCAAGGTCTAGCGGGCTTCCAAGAGACCCAGTACTTC.

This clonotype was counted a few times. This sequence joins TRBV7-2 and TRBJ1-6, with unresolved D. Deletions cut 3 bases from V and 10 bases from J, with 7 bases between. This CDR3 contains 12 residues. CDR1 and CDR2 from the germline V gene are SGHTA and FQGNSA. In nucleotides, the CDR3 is TGTGCCAGCAGCTTGGACTTATCACCCCTCCACTTT. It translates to CASSLDLSPLHF.

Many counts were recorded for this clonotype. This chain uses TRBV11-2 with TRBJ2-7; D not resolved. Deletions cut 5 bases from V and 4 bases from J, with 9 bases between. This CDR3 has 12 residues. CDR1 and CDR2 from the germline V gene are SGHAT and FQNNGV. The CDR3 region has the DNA TGTGCCAGCAGCCCATCAATTTACGAGCAGTACGTC. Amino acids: CASSPSIYEQYV.

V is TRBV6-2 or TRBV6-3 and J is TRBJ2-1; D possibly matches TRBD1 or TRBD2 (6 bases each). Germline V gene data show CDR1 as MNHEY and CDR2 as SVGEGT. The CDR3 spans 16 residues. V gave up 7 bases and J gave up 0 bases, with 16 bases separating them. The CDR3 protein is CASTLQGGPSYNEQFF. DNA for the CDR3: TGTGCCAGCACCCTACAGGGAGGTCCCTCCTACAATGAGCAGTTCTTC.

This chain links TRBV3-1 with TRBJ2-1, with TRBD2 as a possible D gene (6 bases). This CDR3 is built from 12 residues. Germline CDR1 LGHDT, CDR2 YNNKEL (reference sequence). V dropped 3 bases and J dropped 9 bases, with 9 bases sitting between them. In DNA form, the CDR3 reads TGTGCCAGCAGCCAGTCGACTAGTGAGCAGTTCTTC. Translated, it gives CASSQSTSEQFF.

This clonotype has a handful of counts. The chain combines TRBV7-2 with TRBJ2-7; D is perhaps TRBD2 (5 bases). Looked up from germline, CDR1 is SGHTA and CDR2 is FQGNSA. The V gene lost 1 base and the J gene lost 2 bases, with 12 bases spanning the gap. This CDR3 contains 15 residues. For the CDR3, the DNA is TGTGCCAGCAGCTTAGATCCCGGACTTGCCTACGAGCAGTACGTC. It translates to CASSLDPGLAYEQYV.

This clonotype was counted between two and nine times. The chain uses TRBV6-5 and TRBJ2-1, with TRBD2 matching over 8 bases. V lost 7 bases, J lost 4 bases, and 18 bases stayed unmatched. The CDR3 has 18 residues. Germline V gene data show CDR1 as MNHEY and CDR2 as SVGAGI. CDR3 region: CASTPRGGAGGGYNEQFF. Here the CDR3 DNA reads TGTGCCAGCACCCCTAGAGGCGGCGCGGGAGGCGGGTACAATGAGCAGTTCTTC.

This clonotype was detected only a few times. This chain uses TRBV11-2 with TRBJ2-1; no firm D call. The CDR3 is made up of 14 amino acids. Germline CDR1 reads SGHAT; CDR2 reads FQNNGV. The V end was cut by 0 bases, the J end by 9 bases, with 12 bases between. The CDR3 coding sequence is TGTGCCAGCAGCTTAGAGGCAGGTCAAAGTGAGCAGTTCTTC. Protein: CASSLEAGQSEQFF.

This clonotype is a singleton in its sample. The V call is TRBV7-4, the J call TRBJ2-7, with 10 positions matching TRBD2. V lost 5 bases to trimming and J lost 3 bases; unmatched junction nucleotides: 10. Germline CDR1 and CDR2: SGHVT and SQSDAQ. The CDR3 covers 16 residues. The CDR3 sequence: CASSQLSGRALYEQYF. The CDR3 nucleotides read TGTGCCAGCAGCCAACTGAGCGGGAGGGCCCTCTACGAGCAGTACTTC.

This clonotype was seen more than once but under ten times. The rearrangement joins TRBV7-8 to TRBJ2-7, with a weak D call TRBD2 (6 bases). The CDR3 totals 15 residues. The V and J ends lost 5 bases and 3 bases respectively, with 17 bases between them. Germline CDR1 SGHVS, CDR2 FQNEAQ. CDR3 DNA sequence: TGTGCCAGCAGCCCCCGGGGAGGCCCTGGCTACGAGCAGTACGTC. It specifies CASSPRGGPGYEQYV.

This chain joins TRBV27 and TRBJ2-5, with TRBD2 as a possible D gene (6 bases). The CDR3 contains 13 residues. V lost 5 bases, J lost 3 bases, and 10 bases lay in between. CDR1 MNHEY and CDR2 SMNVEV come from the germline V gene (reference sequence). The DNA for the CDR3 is TGTGCCAGCAGTCGGGGGTTCGAAGAGACCCAGTACTTC. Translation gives CASSRGFEETQYF.

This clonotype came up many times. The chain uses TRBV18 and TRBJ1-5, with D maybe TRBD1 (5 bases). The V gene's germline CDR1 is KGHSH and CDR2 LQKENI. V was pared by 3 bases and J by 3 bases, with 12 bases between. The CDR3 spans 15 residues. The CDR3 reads CASSPTDSFNQPQHF. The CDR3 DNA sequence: TGTGCCAGCTCACCTACCGACAGCTTCAATCAGCCCCAGCATTTT.

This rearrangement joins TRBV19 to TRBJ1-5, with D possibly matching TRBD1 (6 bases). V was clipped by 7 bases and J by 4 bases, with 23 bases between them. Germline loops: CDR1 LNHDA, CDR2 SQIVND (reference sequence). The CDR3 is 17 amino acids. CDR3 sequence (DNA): TGTGCCAGTAACTCAGGGGCCGGGACAATTGAGAATCAGCCCCAGCATTTT. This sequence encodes CASNSGAGTIENQPQHF. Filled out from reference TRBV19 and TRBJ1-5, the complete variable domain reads DGGITQSPKYLFRKEGQNVTLSCEQNLNHDAMYWYRQDPGQGLRLIYYSQIVNDFQKGDIAEGYSVSREKKESFPLTVTSAQKNPTAFYLCASNSGAGTIENQPQHFGDGTRLSIL.

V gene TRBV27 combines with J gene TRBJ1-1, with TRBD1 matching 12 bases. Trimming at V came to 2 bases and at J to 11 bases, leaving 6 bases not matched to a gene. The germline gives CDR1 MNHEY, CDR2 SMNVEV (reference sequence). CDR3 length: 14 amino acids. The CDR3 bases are TGTGCCAGCAGTTTAAGTTGGGACAGGGGGCTGGCTTTCTTT. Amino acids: CASSLSWDRGLAFF.

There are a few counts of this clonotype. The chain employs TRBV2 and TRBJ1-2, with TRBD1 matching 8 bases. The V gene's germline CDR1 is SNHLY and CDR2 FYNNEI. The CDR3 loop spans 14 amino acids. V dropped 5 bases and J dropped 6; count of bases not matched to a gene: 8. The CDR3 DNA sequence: TGTGCCAGCAGTTACCTTGACAGGGGAGATGGCTACACCTTC. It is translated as CASSYLDRGDGYTF. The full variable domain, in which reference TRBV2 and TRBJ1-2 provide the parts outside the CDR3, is EPEVTQTPSHQVTQMGQEVILRCVPISNHLYFYWYRQILGQKVEFLVSFYNNEISEKSEIFDDQFSVERPDGSNFTLKIRSTKLEDSAMYFCASSYLDRGDGYTFGSGTRLTVV.

CDR3 sequence reads: CASGQGSGGNTEAFF. The CDR3 region has the DNA TGTGCCAGCGGGCAGGGGTCCGGAGGGAACACTGAAGCTTTCTTT. The chain uses TRBV7-9 and TRBJ1-1, with a weak D call TRBD1 (6 bases). The CDR3 sequence is 15 residues long. CDR1 and CDR2 (germline): SEHNR, FQNEAQ (reference sequence). The ends were cut back, 8 bases at V and 1 base at J, with 17 bases in the middle.

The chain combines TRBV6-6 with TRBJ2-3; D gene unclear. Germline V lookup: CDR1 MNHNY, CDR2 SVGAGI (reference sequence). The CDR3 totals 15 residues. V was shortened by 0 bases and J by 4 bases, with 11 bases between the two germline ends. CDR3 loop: CASSYSGLGPDTQYF. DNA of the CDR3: TGTGCCAGCAGTTACTCCGGCCTAGGTCCAGATACGCAGTATTTT.

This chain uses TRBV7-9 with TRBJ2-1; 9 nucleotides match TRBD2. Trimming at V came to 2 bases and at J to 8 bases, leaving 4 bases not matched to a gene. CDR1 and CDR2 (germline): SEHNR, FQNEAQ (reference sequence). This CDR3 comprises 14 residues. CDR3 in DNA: TGTGCCAGCAGCTTAAGCGGGAGGATCGATGAGCAGTTCTTC. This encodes CASSLSGRIDEQFF.

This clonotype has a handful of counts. The CDR3 protein is CASSYNEASDYEQYF. CDR3 in DNA: TGTGCCAGCAGTTACAATGAGGCTAGCGACTACGAGCAGTACTTC. The chain is built from TRBV6-5 and TRBJ2-7; TRBD2 might be the D (6 bases). The CDR3 extends over 15 amino acids. Germline lookup yields CDR1 MNHEY and CDR2 SVGAGI. V was clipped by 2 bases and J by 3 bases, with 14 bases between them.

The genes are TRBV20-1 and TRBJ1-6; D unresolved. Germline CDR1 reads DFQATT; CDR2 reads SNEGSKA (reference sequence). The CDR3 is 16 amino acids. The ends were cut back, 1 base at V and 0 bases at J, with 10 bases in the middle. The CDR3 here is CSARVAASSYNSPLHF. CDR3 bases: TGCAGTGCTAGAGTGGCGGCCAGCTCCTATAATTCACCCCTCCACTTT.

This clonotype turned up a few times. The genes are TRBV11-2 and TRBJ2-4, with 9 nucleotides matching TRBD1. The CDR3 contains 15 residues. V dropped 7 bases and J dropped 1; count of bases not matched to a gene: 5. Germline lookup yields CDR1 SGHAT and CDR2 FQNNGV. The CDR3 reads CASTRQGGAKNIQYF. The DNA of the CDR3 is TGTGCCAGCACGCGACAGGGGGGGGCCAAAAACATTCAGTACTTC.

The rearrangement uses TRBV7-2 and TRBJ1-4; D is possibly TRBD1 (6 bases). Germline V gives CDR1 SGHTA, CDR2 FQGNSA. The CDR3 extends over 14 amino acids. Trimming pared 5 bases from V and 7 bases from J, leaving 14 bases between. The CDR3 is CASSPTGSGEKLFF. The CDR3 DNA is TGTGCCAGCAGCCCGACAGGCTCGGGTGAAAAACTGTTTTTT.

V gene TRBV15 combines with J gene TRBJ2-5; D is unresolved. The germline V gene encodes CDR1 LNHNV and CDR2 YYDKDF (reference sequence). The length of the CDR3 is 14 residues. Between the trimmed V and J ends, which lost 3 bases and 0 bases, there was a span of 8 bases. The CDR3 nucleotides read TGTGCCACCAGCAGGTTGTTTAACCAAGAGACCCAGTACTTC. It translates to CATSRLFNQETQYF.

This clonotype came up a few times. The CDR3 is CASSLSGVVTEAFF. The CDR3 coding sequence is TGTGCCAGCAGTTTATCGGGGGTAGTGACTGAAGCTTTCTTT. The chain has TRBV12-3 or TRBV12-4 and TRBJ1-1; perhaps TRBD1 as D (5 bases). V was shortened by 2 bases and J by 5 bases, with 12 bases between the two germline ends. The CDR3 loop spans 14 amino acids.

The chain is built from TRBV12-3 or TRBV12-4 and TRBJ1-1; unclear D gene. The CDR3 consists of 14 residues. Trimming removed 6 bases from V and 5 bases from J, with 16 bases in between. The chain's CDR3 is CASRLGSRGTEAFF. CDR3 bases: TGTGCCAGCAGACTGGGGTCTAGAGGGACTGAAGCTTTCTTT.

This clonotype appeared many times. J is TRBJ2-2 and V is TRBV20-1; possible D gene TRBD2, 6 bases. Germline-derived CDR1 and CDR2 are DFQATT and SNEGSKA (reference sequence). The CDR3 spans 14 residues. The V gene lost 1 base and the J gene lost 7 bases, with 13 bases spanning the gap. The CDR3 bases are TGCAGTGCTAGAGGCGGGGTTGGCGTCGGGGAGCTGTTTTTT. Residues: CSARGGVGVGELFF.

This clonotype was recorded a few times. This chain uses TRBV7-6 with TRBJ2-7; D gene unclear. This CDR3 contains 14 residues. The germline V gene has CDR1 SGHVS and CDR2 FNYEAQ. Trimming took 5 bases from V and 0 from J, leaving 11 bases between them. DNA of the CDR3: TGTGCCAGCAGCCCAGTGTTAAGCTCCTACGAGCAGTACTTC. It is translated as CASSPVLSSYEQYF.